These 8 T cell receptor beta chains came from one sample sequenced in a study of T cell changes during pregnancy in multiple sclerosis (dated by TCRdb to about 2019). Libraries were made using the immunoSEQ multiplex PCR assay. Entries here come from immuneACCESS through TCRdb and include only in-frame sequences with V and J called. Some clones fail to appear in such tables; in the studies checked, an unresolved V gene covers under half of the shortfall, and the cause of the remainder is unknown. Within this sample are more than 55,000 clones, with about 91% of them counted one time only. The top ten constitute under 2% of the sample. Specimen: peripheral blood, collected after pregnancy. These receptors were taken from a female donor with multiple sclerosis, enrolled in a pregnancy study.

The rearrangement uses TRBV28 and TRBJ1-1, with D perhaps matching TRBD1 (5 bases). The CDR3 runs to 14 residues. Trimming pared 2 bases from V and 5 bases from J, leaving 12 bases between. From germline, CDR1 is MDHEN and CDR2 SYDVKM. The CDR3 sequence: CASSLVSGGTEAFF. CDR3 in DNA: TGTGCCAGCAGTTTAGTGTCTGGGGGGACTGAAGCTTTCTTT.

The rearrangement links TRBV21-1 to TRBJ2-7; TRBD1, as called in the table, went unchecked against the DNA. TRBV21-1 is annotated as a pseudogene. The CDR3 covers 17 residues. CDR3 residues: CASSKVRAGQGFYEQYF. The CDR3, as DNA: TGTGCCAGCAGCAAAGTTAGGGCGGGACAGGGGTTCTACGAGCAGTACTTC.

CDR3 sequence reads: CATNIGQGYEQYF. The CDR3 DNA reads TGTGCCACCAACATAGGACAGGGCTACGAGCAGTACTTC. The chain employs TRBV15 and TRBJ2-7, with 8 bases lining up with TRBD1. The ends lost 7 bases at V and 3 bases at J; junction bases unmatched: 5. Germline V CDR1 and CDR2: LNHNV, YYDKDF (reference sequence). CDR3 length equals 13 residues. The full variable domain, in which reference TRBV15 and TRBJ2-7 provide the parts outside the CDR3, is DAMVIQNPRYQVTQFGKPVTLSCSQTLNHNVMYWYQQKSSQAPKLLFHYYDKDFNNEADTPDNFQSRRPNTSFCFLDIRSPGLGDTAMYLCATNIGQGYEQYFGPGTRLTVT.

The gene calls are TRBV5-4 and TRBJ2-7; the match to TRBD2 covers 12 bases. The CDR3 sequence is 15 residues long. Germline values: CDR1 SGHNT, CDR2 YYREEE (reference sequence). V gave up 4 bases and J gave up 6 bases; unmatched junction bases: 8. Here the CDR3 reads CASSTGTSGLGEQYF. As DNA, the CDR3 is TGTGCCAGCAGCACAGGGACTAGCGGGTTGGGCGAGCAGTACTTC.

V is TRBV28 and J is TRBJ2-7, with 8 bases fitting TRBD2. The CDR3 has 16 residues. J lost 0 bases, V lost 5 bases, and 9 bases had no gene match. Germline assignment: CDR1 MDHEN and CDR2 SYDVKM. In DNA, the CDR3 is TGTGCCAGCAGTCCCCCGGGGGGGTTGAGCTCCTACGAGCAGTACTTC. It translates to CASSPPGGLSSYEQYF.

The rearrangement uses TRBV9 and TRBJ2-2; possibly TRBD2 for D (6 bases). This CDR3 is 15 amino acids long. Trimming removed 2 bases from V and 1 base from J, with 9 bases in between. The germline V gene has CDR1 SGDLS and CDR2 YYNGEE. The CDR3 coding sequence is TGTGCCAGCAGCGTCCGGGACTTGAACACCGGGGAGCTGTTTTTT. The encoded protein is CASSVRDLNTGELFF.

This chain joins TRBV7-9 and TRBJ1-2; D not resolved. Germline V gene lookup returns CDR1 SEHNR and CDR2 FQNEAQ (reference sequence). Deletions cut 4 bases from V and 2 bases from J, with 14 bases between. This CDR3 has 15 amino acids. This CDR3 is CASSSWADLNYGYTF. As DNA, the CDR3 is TGTGCCAGCAGCTCATGGGCAGACCTCAACTATGGCTACACCTTC.

The V gene is TRBV7-3, the J gene TRBJ1-2; D may be TRBD1 (6 bases). CDR3 length: 15 residues. Trimming took 0 bases from V and 4 from J, leaving 12 bases between them. Germline values: CDR1 SGHTA, CDR2 FQGTGA. The CDR3 coding sequence is TGTGCCAGCAGCTTAACGCGGACAGAAGTCTATGGCTACACCTTC. It yields the protein CASSLTRTEVYGYTF.